These T cell receptor beta chains were read from a single sample in a study of cytomegalovirus exposure and HLA in healthy donors. The repertoire was sequenced with immunoSEQ multiplex PCR; TCRdb's copy has only in-frame clones and lacks some. This sample has 35,000 to 55,000 clones, with under 70% found just once. The sample taken for sequencing was PBMCs. The receptors were sampled from a man in his 60s in good health and CMV-seropositive. The CDR3 runs from the conserved cysteine through the conserved F or W. The order of the fields is D gene, clone size, V gene, J gene, CDR3 protein, CDR3 DNA. The D gene is left open where the match is weak. Clone size is shown for a subset of rows, as once, few, many or a class of expanded clone.

TRBD1	.	TRBV9	TRBJ2-7	CASSVGDSPVPYEQYF	TGTGCCAGCAGCGTAGGGGACAGCCCGGTACCCTACGAGCAGTACTTC
.	.	TRBV28	TRBJ1-4	CVSSLQSGPGKLFF	TGTGTCAGCAGTTTACAGTCCGGTCCAGGAAAACTGTTTTTT
.	.	TRBV7-9	TRBJ2-7	CASSSRQSYEQYF	TGTGCCAGCAGCTCCAGACAGTCCTACGAGCAGTACTTC
.	few	TRBV10-3	TRBJ2-2	CAISESATGNTGELFF	TGTGCCATCAGTGAGTCGGCGACAGGCAACACCGGGGAGCTGTTTTTT
.	once	TRBV9	TRBJ2-1	CASSVGSMNEQFF	TGTGCCAGCAGCGTAGGTTCTATGAATGAGCAGTTCTTC
.	once	TRBV7-9	TRBJ1-2	CSSSLDSLDYTF	TGTTCCAGCAGCCTGGACAGCCTGGACTACACCTTC
TRBD2	.	TRBV29-1	TRBJ2-5	CSAVSAEREARETQYF	TGCAGCGCCGTTTCTGCTGAGCGGGAGGCTCGGGAGACCCAGTACTTC
.	.	TRBV6-5	TRBJ2-3	CASSYSTTTDTQYF	TGTGCCAGCAGTTACTCGACTACCACAGATACGCAGTATTTT
.	.	TRBV19	TRBJ2-5	CASSRGKQETQYF	TGTGCCAGTAGTAGGGGCAAGCAAGAGACCCAGTACTTC
.	.	TRBV7-9	TRBJ1-1	CASSLTQYRANTEAFF	TGTGCCAGCAGCTTAACCCAATACAGAGCGAACACTGAAGCTTTCTTT
.	.	TRBV11-3	TRBJ2-1	CASSLTPTYNEQFF	TGTGCCAGCAGCTTAACTCCAACCTACAATGAGCAGTTCTTC
.	medium-sized	TRBV5-4	TRBJ1-4	CASSTNRNVNEKLFF	TGTGCCAGCAGCACCAACAGGAACGTTAATGAAAAACTGTTTTTT
.	few	TRBV7-2	TRBJ2-3	CASSRGLEDTQYF	TGTGCCAGCAGCCGCGGACTTGAGGATACGCAGTATTTT
.	medium-sized	TRBV10-2	TRBJ2-7	CASSDSGGNKYEQYF	TGCGCCAGCAGTGACTCTGGTGGCAATAAGTACGAGCAGTACTTC
.	.	TRBV10-2	TRBJ2-2	CASRHPNPLRGRRPGELFF	TGCGCCAGCAGGCACCCAAATCCACTACGGGGGAGGCGGCCCGGGGAGCTGTTTTTT
.	few	TRBV7-9	TRBJ1-4	CASSLDGPDRLFF	TGTGCCAGCAGCTTAGATGGCCCAGATCGACTGTTTTTT
TRBD2	.	TRBV6-5	TRBJ2-7	CASSRGGMEGEQYF	TGTGCCAGCAGTCGGGGGGGCATGGAAGGCGAGCAGTACTTC